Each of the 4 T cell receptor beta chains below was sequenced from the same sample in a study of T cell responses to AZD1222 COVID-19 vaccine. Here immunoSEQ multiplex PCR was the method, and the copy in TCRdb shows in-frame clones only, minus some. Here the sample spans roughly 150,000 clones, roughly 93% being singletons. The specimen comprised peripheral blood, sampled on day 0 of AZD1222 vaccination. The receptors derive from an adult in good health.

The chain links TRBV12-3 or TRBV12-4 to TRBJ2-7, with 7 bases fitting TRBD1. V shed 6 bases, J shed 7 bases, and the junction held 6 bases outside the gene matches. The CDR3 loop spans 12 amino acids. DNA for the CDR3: TGTGCCAGCAGCAAGGGGGCTGGGGAGCAGTACTTC. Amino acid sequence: CASSKGAGEQYF.

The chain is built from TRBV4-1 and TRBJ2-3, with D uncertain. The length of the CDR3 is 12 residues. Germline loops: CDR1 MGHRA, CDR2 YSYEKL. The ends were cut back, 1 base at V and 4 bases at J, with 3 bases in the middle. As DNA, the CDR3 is TGCGCCAGCAGCCAAGTGGCAGATACGCAGTATTTT. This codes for CASSQVADTQYF.

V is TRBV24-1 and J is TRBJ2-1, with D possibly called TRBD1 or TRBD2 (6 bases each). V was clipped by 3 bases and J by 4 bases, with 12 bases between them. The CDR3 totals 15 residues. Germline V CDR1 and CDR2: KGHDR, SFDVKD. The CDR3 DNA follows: TGTGCCACCAGTGATCGCGGGGACATTTACAATGAGCAGTTCTTC. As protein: CATSDRGDIYNEQFF.

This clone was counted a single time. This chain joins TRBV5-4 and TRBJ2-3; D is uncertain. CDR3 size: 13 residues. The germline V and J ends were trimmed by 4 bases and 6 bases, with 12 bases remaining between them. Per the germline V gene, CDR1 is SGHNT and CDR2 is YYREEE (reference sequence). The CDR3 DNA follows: TGTGCCAGCAGCCTTGACCTGTCGGATACGCAGTATTTT. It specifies CASSLDLSDTQYF. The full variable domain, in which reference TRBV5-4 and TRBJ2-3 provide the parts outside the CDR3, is ETGVTQSPTHLIKTRGQQVTLRCSSQSGHNTVSWYQQALGQGPQFIFQYYREEENGRGNFPPRFSGLQFPNYSSELNVNALELDDSALYLCASSLDLSDTQYFGPGTRLTVL.